This paragraph covers one TCR beta chain sequence. These data are taken from a study of blood T cell repertoires in COVID-19. Study context: Sources were T cells, B-cell-depleted T cells, or PBMCs; the material itself was cDNA or gDNA.

A Seattle source enrolled patients during active infection and followed them longitudinally. The CDR3 loop spans 13 amino acids. Trimming took 2 bases from V and 4 from J, leaving 8 bases between them. CDR1 and CDR2 (germline): MNHNS, SASEGT. As originally analysed: Reference gene primer amplification yielded estimated nucleated cell counts. TCRdb's copy holds only in-frame clones and misses some; the assay was immunoSEQ multiplex PCR. Clonal size and the V and J genes are those of that table, whereas D and trimming came from the DNA. This sample carries around 300,000 clones, around 90% of them seen once, and the ten largest clones take roughly 2.9%.

The sequenced material came from peripheral blood. The V and J genes are TRBV6-1 and TRBJ2-5; maybe TRBD1 (5 bases). The sequence was collected from a woman in her twenties or thirties with COVID-19, enrolled during active disease. CDR3 coding DNA: TGTGCCAGCAGTGAACAAGGGGTAGAGACCCAGTACTTC. As protein: CASSEQGVETQYF.